This T cell receptor beta chain was recovered during a study of shared clonotypes between healthy human individuals. On this clone itself: As yet, its antigen is unknown.

The CDR3 sequence is 15 residues long. Germline loops: CDR1 MNHNS, CDR2 SASEGT. Trimming removed 5 bases at V and 4 bases at J, with 14 bases between. Study results and caveats: Enrolling few donors narrowed the genetic and exposure-history diversity that was represented.

The data were produced by immunoSEQ multiplex PCR, yet TCRdb's version contains in-frame clones alone and is incomplete. The sample contains around 1 million clones, more than 75% of which appear only once. The TCR originated in a man aged 18 to 29 in good health. Sequences were obtained from memory CD4+ T cells sorted from blood. Subset in this sample: CD45RA-negative fraction. The chain has TRBV6-1 and TRBJ2-2, with D possibly being TRBD1 (6 bases). Here the CDR3 DNA reads TGTGCCAGCAGTCTAAGGACAGAGGGCACCGGGGAGCTGTTTTTT. Translation gives CASSLRTEGTGELFF.